The rows below give T cell receptor beta chains drawn from one sample of a study of control samples from healthy donors and cancer patients. The assay was immunoSEQ multiplex PCR, and TCRdb's table has in-frame clones only and misses some. The sample lists around 170,000 clones; around 90% were seen once. Sequences were obtained from blood. The receptor set was obtained from a woman in her fifties or sixties in good health. The CDR3 runs from the conserved cysteine through the conserved F or W. The D gene is left open where the match is weak. Rows may omit the clone size; those that give it use once, few, many or a size class.

abundance	d_gene	v_gene	j_gene	CDR3aa	CDR3nt
.	.	TRBV5-4	TRBJ1-2	CASSLDSYGYTF	TGTGCCAGCAGCCTAGATAGCTATGGCTACACCTTC
.	TRBD1	TRBV7-2	TRBJ2-3	CASSKGTEYAQYF	TGTGCCAGCAGCAAAGGGACAGAGTACGCGCAGTATTTT
.	.	TRBV7-8	TRBJ1-1	CASSLIFVRGGLNTEAFF	TGTGCCAGCAGCTTAATATTTGTCCGCGGGGGGTTGAACACTGAAGCTTTCTTT
.	.	TRBV19	TRBJ1-6	CATTQNHNSPLHF	TGTGCCACTACCCAGAACCATAATTCACCCCTCCACTTT
.	.	TRBV6-2/TRBV6-3	TRBJ2-7	CASSYGRGYYEQYF	TGTGCCAGCAGTTACGGGCGGGGCTACTACGAGCAGTACTTC
.	TRBD1	TRBV4-1	TRBJ2-1	CASSQDSRGRGEQFF	TGCGCCAGCAGCCAAGATAGCAGGGGGCGAGGTGAGCAGTTCTTC
.	.	TRBV5-1	TRBJ1-6	CASSQRQGNSPLHF	TGCGCCAGCAGTCAACGGCAGGGGAATTCACCCCTCCACTTT
.	TRBD2	TRBV6-1	TRBJ2-5	CASSERSGIKTQYF	TGTGCCAGCAGTGAAAGAAGCGGGATAAAGACCCAGTACTTC
.	.	TRBV28	TRBJ2-1	CASQTGPSHNEQFF	TGTGCCAGCCAGACAGGTCCCAGCCACAATGAGCAGTTCTTC
.	.	TRBV7-2	TRBJ2-3	CASSTRLEDTQYF	TGTGCCAGCAGCACCCGACTAGAAGATACGCAGTATTTT
.	.	TRBV27	TRBJ2-6	CASRYGGLAGANVLTF	TGTGCCAGCAGATATGGGGGTCTAGCTGGGGCCAACGTCCTGACTTTC
.	.	TRBV19	TRBJ1-2	CASSERRQQGYYGYTF	TGTGCCAGTAGTGAAAGGAGACAACAAGGGTACTATGGCTACACCTTC
.	.	TRBV28	TRBJ2-7	CASGRYEQYF	TGTGCCAGCGGGCGGTACGAGCAGTACTTC
.	.	TRBV9	TRBJ1-1	CASSVSLKDTEAFF	TGTGCCAGCAGCGTCTCCCTGAAGGACACTGAAGCTTTCTTT
.	TRBD1	TRBV2	TRBJ1-3	CASSSGQGTGNTIYF	TGTGCCAGCAGCTCGGGACAGGGAACCGGAAACACCATATATTTT
.	.	TRBV6-1	TRBJ1-1	CASSFTGAEAFF	TGTGCCAGCAGTTTCACAGGTGCCGAAGCTTTCTTT
.	.	TRBV11-3	TRBJ1-1	CASSSTGTANTEAFF	TGTGCCAGCAGCTCGACCGGGACGGCAAACACTGAAGCTTTCTTT
.	.	TRBV30	TRBJ1-5	CAWSVGSNQPQHF	TGTGCCTGGAGTGTAGGTTCCAATCAGCCCCAGCATTTT
.	.	TRBV29-1	TRBJ1-1	CSVVAGARTEAFF	TGCAGCGTTGTGGCGGGGGCGAGGACTGAAGCTTTCTTT
.	TRBD2	TRBV2	TRBJ2-7	CASKETSGRAYEQYF	TGTGCCAGCAAAGAAACTAGCGGGAGGGCCTACGAGCAGTACTTC
once	.	TRBV9	TRBJ2-2	CASSVGGENTGELFF	TGTGCCAGCAGCGTAGGCGGGGAGAACACCGGGGAGCTGTTTTTT
.	TRBD2	TRBV6-2/TRBV6-3	TRBJ2-1	CASSSPGLAATSSYNEQFF	TGTGCCAGCAGTTCCCCGGGACTAGCGGCGACAAGCTCCTACAATGAGCAGTTCTTC
.	TRBD1	TRBV7-9	TRBJ2-3	CASSLGTGLTDTQYF	TGTGCCAGCAGCTTAGGGACAGGGCTAACAGATACGCAGTATTTT
.	TRBD1	TRBV5-5	TRBJ1-2	CASSLGQGRYGYTF	TGTGCCAGCAGCTTGGGACAGGGTCGGTATGGCTACACCTTC
.	.	TRBV5-1	TRBJ1-5	CASSFGPSDQPQHF	TGCGCCAGCAGCTTTGGTCCCTCGGATCAGCCCCAGCATTTT
.	.	TRBV4-1	TRBJ2-7	CASSQGDEQYF	TGCGCCAGCAGCCAAGGGGACGAGCAGTACTTC
.	.	TRBV28	TRBJ2-1	CASSPMSAYNEQFF	TGTGCCAGCAGCCCGATGAGTGCCTACAATGAGCAGTTCTTC
.	.	TRBV30	TRBJ1-6	CAWRVVYNSPLHF	TGTGCCTGGAGAGTAGTCTATAATTCACCCCTCCACTTT
.	.	TRBV28	TRBJ2-7	CASSAAGGHSYEQYF	TGTGCCAGCAGTGCCGCCGGGGGCCACTCCTACGAGCAGTACTTC
.	TRBD2	TRBV14	TRBJ2-1	CASSPTSGRPLINEQFF	TGTGCCAGCAGCCCGACTAGCGGGAGGCCCCTCATAAATGAGCAGTTCTTC
.	.	TRBV4-3	TRBJ2-3	CASSQEGVGADTQYF	TGCGCCAGCAGCCAAGAAGGAGTGGGGGCAGATACGCAGTATTTT
once	TRBD1	TRBV28	TRBJ1-5	CASREIGTVPNQPQHF	TGTGCCAGCAGGGAAATCGGGACAGTCCCCAATCAGCCCCAGCATTTT
once	TRBD1	TRBV5-8	TRBJ2-1	CASSIPRRQGAYNEQFF	TGTGCCAGCAGCATCCCCCGCCGACAGGGAGCCTACAATGAGCAGTTCTTC
.	TRBD2	TRBV5-4	TRBJ2-7	CASSLGLAGGTLYEQYF	TGTGCCAGCAGCTTGGGACTAGCGGGGGGCACCTTGTACGAGCAGTACTTC
once	TRBD1	TRBV13	TRBJ2-7	CASSSGQGEQYF	TGTGCCAGCAGCTCCGGACAGGGCGAGCAGTACTTC
once	TRBD1	TRBV28	TRBJ2-2	CASTSGQGDTGELFF	TGTGCCAGCACTTCCGGACAGGGGGACACCGGGGAGCTGTTTTTT
.	.	TRBV9	TRBJ2-3	CASSHRPTPTLTDTQYF	TGTGCCAGCAGCCACCGGCCGACTCCTACACTCACAGATACGCAGTATTTT
.	TRBD1	TRBV4-3	TRBJ1-4	CASSQEGTGGEKLFF	TGCGCCAGCAGCCAAGAAGGGACAGGGGGTGAAAAACTGTTTTTT
.	.	TRBV27	TRBJ1-5	CASKTGLSQPQHF	TGTGCCAGCAAAACAGGTTTAAGTCAGCCCCAGCATTTT
.	TRBD1	TRBV14	TRBJ2-7	CASSQGQIYEQYF	TGTGCCAGCAGCCAGGGACAGATCTACGAGCAGTACTTC
.	.	TRBV9	TRBJ1-5	CASSVGEGYSNQPQHF	TGTGCCAGCAGCGTCGGAGAGGGTTATAGCAATCAGCCCCAGCATTTT
.	.	TRBV24-1	TRBJ1-1	CATSDPSDGTFF	TGTGCCACCAGTGACCCTTCGGATGGTACTTTCTTT
.	TRBD2	TRBV4-3	TRBJ2-1	CASSQRTWGLAGYNNEQFF	TGCGCCAGCAGCCAACGGACCTGGGGACTAGCGGGTTACAACAATGAGCAGTTCTTC
once	.	TRBV18	TRBJ2-7	CASSPPRGRYEQYF	TGTGCCAGCTCACCACCGAGGGGACGCTACGAGCAGTACTTC
.	TRBD2	TRBV5-4	TRBJ2-1	CASSLEPVVLAGGDNEQFF	TGTGCCAGCAGCTTGGAACCCGTCGTCCTAGCGGGGGGGGACAATGAGCAGTTCTTC
.	.	TRBV7-8	TRBJ2-5	CASSSRLLQETQYF	TGTGCCAGCAGCTCCCGCCTACTTCAAGAGACCCAGTACTTC
.	.	TRBV5-8	TRBJ1-2	CASSIPYRPANYGYTF	TGTGCCAGCAGCATACCTTACAGGCCGGCTAACTATGGCTACACCTTC
once	.	TRBV7-9	TRBJ2-7	CASSSTGTGLYEQYF	TGTGCCAGCAGCTCCACCGGGACGGGGCTCTACGAGCAGTACTTC
.	.	TRBV5-1	TRBJ2-3	CASSLVGTNPTDTQYF	TGCGCCAGCAGCTTGGTCGGGACCAATCCGACAGATACGCAGTATTTT
.	.	TRBV5-1	TRBJ1-1	CASSLEYRNTEAFF	TGCGCCAGCAGCTTGGAATACAGGAACACTGAAGCTTTCTTT
once	.	TRBV30	TRBJ2-7	CAWSSGRAYEQYF	TGTGCCTGGAGTTCGGGCAGGGCCTACGAGCAGTACTTC
once	TRBD2	TRBV2	TRBJ2-7	CASSEVLADSYEQYF	TGTGCCAGCAGTGAAGTACTAGCGGACTCCTACGAGCAGTACTTC